The table lists the clone carrying this T cell receptor beta chain with many counts. V lost 6 bases and J lost 6, with 8 bases in between. CDR1 and CDR2 (germline): DFQATT, SNEGSKA (reference sequence). CDR3 size: 10 residues. This entry is derived from a study of T-cell reconstitution after alpha-beta-depleted transplantation in children. Unique molecular identifiers were used to barcode this TCRbeta library. TCRdb independently ran MiXCR on the PCR reads; one entry per CDR3 protein. Counted here are roughly 200,000 distinct CDR3 sequences, roughly 8.3% occurring once; the ten biggest clones make up roughly a third.

The specimen comprised PBMCs, mostly from graft donor cells, sampled 360 days after TCRalphabeta/CD19-depleted stem cell transplant. The sequence came from a male patient between 2 and 10 years old who had a stem cell transplant for acute myeloid leukemia, so the T cells may come from the graft donor. V and J are TRBV20-1 and TRBJ1-1; no clear D. The DNA for the CDR3 is TGCAGTGCCGGCGTAGCTGAAGCTTTCTTT. Its protein is CSAGVAEAFF.